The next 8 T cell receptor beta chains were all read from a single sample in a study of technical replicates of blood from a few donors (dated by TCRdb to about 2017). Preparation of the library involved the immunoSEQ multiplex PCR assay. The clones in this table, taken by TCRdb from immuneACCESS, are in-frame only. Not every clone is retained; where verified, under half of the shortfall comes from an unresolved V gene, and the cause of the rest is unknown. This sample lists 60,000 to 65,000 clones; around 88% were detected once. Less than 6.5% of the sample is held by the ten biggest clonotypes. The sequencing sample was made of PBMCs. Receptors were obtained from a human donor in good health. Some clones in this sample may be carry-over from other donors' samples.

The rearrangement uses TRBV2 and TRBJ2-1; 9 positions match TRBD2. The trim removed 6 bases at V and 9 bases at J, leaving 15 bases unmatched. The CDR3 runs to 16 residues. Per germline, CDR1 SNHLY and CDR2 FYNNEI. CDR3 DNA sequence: TGTGCCAGCAGACCGGGGGGGGTAGCGGGAGCCGGTGAGCAGTTCTTC. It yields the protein CASRPGGVAGAGEQFF.

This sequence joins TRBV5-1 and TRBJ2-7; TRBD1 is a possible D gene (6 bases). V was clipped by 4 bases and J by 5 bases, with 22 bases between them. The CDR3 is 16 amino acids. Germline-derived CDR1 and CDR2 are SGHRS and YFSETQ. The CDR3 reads CASSPRDIRGTDEQYF. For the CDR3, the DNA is TGCGCCAGCAGCCCCCGGGACATTAGGGGTACCGACGAGCAGTACTTC.

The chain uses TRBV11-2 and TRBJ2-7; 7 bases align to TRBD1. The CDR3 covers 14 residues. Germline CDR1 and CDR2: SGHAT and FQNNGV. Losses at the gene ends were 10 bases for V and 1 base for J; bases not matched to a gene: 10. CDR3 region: CATTRQGISYEQYF. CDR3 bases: TGTGCCACTACGCGACAGGGCATTTCCTACGAGCAGTACTTC.

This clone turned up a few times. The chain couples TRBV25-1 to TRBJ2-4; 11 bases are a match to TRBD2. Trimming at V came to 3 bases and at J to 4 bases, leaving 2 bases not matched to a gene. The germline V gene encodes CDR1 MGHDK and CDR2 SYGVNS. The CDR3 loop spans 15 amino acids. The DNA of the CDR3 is TGTGCCAGCAGTGATGCTAGCGGGGGGAAAAACATTCAGTACTTC. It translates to CASSDASGGKNIQYF. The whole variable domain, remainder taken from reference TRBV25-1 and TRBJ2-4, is EADIYQTPRYLVIGTGKKITLECSQTMGHDKMYWYQQDPGMELHLIHYSYGVNSTEKGDLSSESTVSRIRTEHFPLTLESARPSHTSQYLCASSDASGGKNIQYFGAGTRLSVL.

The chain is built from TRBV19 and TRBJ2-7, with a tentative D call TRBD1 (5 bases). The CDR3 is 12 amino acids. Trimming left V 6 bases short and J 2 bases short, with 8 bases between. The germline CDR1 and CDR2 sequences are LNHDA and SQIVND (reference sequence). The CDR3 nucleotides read TGTGCCAGTAGGGGCAGGGCCTACGAGCAGTACTTC. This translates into CASRGRAYEQYF.

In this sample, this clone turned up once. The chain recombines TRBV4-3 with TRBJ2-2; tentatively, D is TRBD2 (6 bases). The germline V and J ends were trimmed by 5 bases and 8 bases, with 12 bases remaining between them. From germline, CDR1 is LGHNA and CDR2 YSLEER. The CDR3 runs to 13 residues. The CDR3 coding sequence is TGCGCCAGCAGCTTACTAGCCTCGGGGGAGCTGTTTTTT. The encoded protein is CASSLLASGELFF.

Here the CDR3 reads CASSAATGTGFNQPQHF. DNA for the CDR3: TGTGCCAGCAGTGCAGCCACCGGGACAGGGTTTAATCAGCCCCAGCATTTT. The chain carries TRBV6-1 and TRBJ1-5; 9 bases are shared with TRBD1. The CDR3 contains 17 residues. Losses at the gene ends were 4 bases for V and 4 bases for J; bases not matched to a gene: 11. The V gene's germline CDR1 is MNHNS and CDR2 SASEGT.

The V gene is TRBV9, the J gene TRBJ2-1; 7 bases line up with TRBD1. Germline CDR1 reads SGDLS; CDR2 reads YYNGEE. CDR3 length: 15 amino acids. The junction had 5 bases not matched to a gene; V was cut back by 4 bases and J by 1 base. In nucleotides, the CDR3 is TGTGCCAGCAGCACGACAGGGTATTCCTACAATGAGCAGTTCTTC. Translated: CASSTTGYSYNEQFF.